Following are 20 T cell receptor beta chains from one sample sequenced in a study of molecular identifiers for immune sequencing clone quantification. TCRdb redid the calling of the PCR reads with MiXCR, one entry per CDR3 protein. The sample consists of about 510,000 distinct CDR3 sequences, roughly 24% of them appearing once. Source material: naive CD8+ T cells from blood, with Jurkat cell RNA spiked in. Indicated subset: FACS-sorted CD8+CD4-CCR7+CD45RA+ naive T cells. These TCRs come from a human donor in good health. Some libraries in this study had Jurkat cell RNA spiked in.

This clonotype came up many times. V is TRBV7-9 and J is TRBJ1-1; possibly TRBD1 for D (5 bases). This CDR3 has 15 residues. Per germline, CDR1 SEHNR and CDR2 FQNEAQ (reference sequence). V dropped 5 bases and J dropped 6 bases, with 19 bases sitting between them. CDR3 nucleotide sequence: TGTGCCAGCAGCCATAATAGCGGGGCCCGGGCTGAAGCTTTCTTT. Protein product: CASSHNSGARAEAFF.

The J gene is TRBJ2-3, the V gene TRBV9, with D possibly matching TRBD2 (6 bases). With 0 bases removed from V and 4 bases from J, the gap between germline ends came to 12 bases. CDR1 is SGDLS, CDR2 YYNGEE, per germline. The CDR3 covers 15 residues. In nucleotides, the CDR3 is TGTGCCAGCAGCGTAGAGGGCGGGACTGCAGATACGCAGTATTTT. Its protein product is CASSVEGGTADTQYF.

This CDR3 is CASSPGGGLNSPLHF. The CDR3 DNA follows: TGTGCCAGCAGTCCTGGGGGGGGACTGAATTCACCCCTCCACTTT. The V and J genes are TRBV27 and TRBJ1-6; D might be TRBD1 (5 bases). V was pared by 5 bases and J by 7 bases, with 15 bases between. Germline-derived CDR1 and CDR2 are MNHEY and SMNVEV (reference sequence). There are 15 residues in the CDR3.

This clonotype was counted between two and nine times. The CDR3 region is CSVHRENDVGELFF. The CDR3 DNA sequence: TGCAGCGTTCATCGGGAGAATGATGTCGGGGAGCTGTTTTTT. The chain is built from TRBV29-1 and TRBJ2-2, with D possibly matching TRBD2 (6 bases). V lost 5 bases to trimming and J lost 7 bases, with 17 bases between them. Per the germline V gene, CDR1 is SQVTM and CDR2 is ANQGSEA. The CDR3 sequence is 14 residues long.

Turning to this clonotype: A much more abundant neighbour one base away suggests this may be a read error. The chain carries TRBV6-1 and TRBJ2-3, with D hard to call. The germline V gene has CDR1 MNHNS and CDR2 SASEGT. The CDR3 is 11 amino acids. The CDR3 is CAGSEGGVQYF. In nucleotides, the CDR3 is TGTGCCGGCAGTGAAGGCGGTGTGCAGTATTTT.

The chain has TRBV11-2 and TRBJ2-5; D might be TRBD1 or TRBD2, each matching 5 bases. The CDR3 contains 15 residues. Germline values: CDR1 SGHAT, CDR2 FQNNGV. The V end lost 4 bases, the J end lost 0 bases, and 12 bases lay between the germline ends. The CDR3 nucleotides are TGTGCCAGCAGCTCATCTGGGGGTCACCAAGAGACCCAGTACTTC. The encoded protein is CASSSSGGHQETQYF.

This clonotype was seen a handful of times. The chain links TRBV3-1 to TRBJ2-2; D remains ambiguous. The CDR3 extends over 18 amino acids. Per the germline V gene, CDR1 is LGHDT and CDR2 is YNNKEL (reference sequence). The V and J ends lost 1 base and 3 bases respectively, with 18 bases between them. This chain's CDR3 is CASSQVPPFTMDTGELFF. DNA for the CDR3: TGTGCCAGCAGCCAAGTTCCCCCGTTTACTATGGACACCGGGGAGCTGTTTTTT.

A single count supports this clonotype. The CDR3 loop reads CSARQPGLLTEAFF. The CDR3 DNA sequence: TGCAGTGCTAGACAGCCGGGACTTCTCACTGAAGCTTTCTTT. The rearrangement links TRBV20-1 to TRBJ1-1; tentatively, D is TRBD1 (5 bases). This CDR3 has 14 residues. Trimming cost V 2 bases and J 4 bases, with 14 bases left between them. In germline, CDR1 is DFQATT, CDR2 SNEGSKA (reference sequence).

This clonotype was observed many times. The J gene is TRBJ2-3, the V gene TRBV5-1, with 7 bases lining up with TRBD2. This CDR3 contains 15 residues. CDR1 is SGHRS, CDR2 YFSETQ, per germline. Trimming at V came to 3 bases and at J to 4 bases, leaving 8 bases not matched to a gene. This chain's CDR3 is CASSSRGVNADTQYF. DNA for the CDR3: TGCGCCAGCAGCTCCCGGGGGGTAAACGCAGATACGCAGTATTTT.

This clonotype has just a few counts. The chain joins TRBV4-3 to TRBJ2-1; TRBD1 might be the D (6 bases). V was cut by 0 bases and J by 2 bases, with 8 bases left in between. CDR3 length equals 15 residues. Germline-derived CDR1 and CDR2 are LGHNA and YSLEER. CDR3 sequence: CASSQDTGTYNEQFF. The CDR3 DNA reads TGCGCCAGCAGCCAAGATACAGGGACCTACAATGAGCAGTTCTTC.

Only a few counts were recorded for this clonotype. The V call is TRBV20-1, the J call TRBJ2-5; D possibly corresponds to TRBD2 (6 bases). CDR3 size: 12 residues. Germline lookup yields CDR1 DFQATT and CDR2 SNEGSKA (reference sequence). Trimming pared 6 bases from V and 5 bases from J, leaving 13 bases between. CDR3 region: CSAPGSFETQYF. CDR3 DNA: TGCAGTGCCCCCGGGAGTTTCGAGACCCAGTACTTC.

This clonotype was observed a handful of times. The chain recombines TRBV19 with TRBJ1-4; D gene unclear. V lost 3 bases, J lost 6 bases, and 11 bases lay in between. Germline assignment: CDR1 LNHDA and CDR2 SQIVND (reference sequence). The CDR3 has 14 residues. CDR3 sequence (DNA): TGTGCCAGTAGTATGGGCGGAACATATGAAAAACTGTTTTTT. This translates into CASSMGGTYEKLFF.

This clonotype was seen repeatedly, ten times or more. The chain is built from TRBV19 and TRBJ2-5, with a possible D match to TRBD1 (6 bases). CDR1 and CDR2 (germline): LNHDA, SQIVND (reference sequence). The CDR3 runs to 12 residues. Trimming stripped 7 bases from V and 0 bases from J, with 6 bases between. CDR3 protein: CASTGDQETQYF. The CDR3 DNA reads as TGTGCCAGTACAGGGGACCAAGAGACCCAGTACTTC.

DNA of the CDR3: TGTGCCAGCAGTTACTTAGCGCGGAGTATGGGGTATGGCTACACCTTC. It is translated as CASSYLARSMGYGYTF. The chain links TRBV6-2 or TRBV6-3 to TRBJ1-2; D not certain. V lost 1 base, J lost 5 bases, and 17 bases lay in between. CDR1 and CDR2 (germline): MNHEY, SVGEGT. The CDR3 consists of 16 residues.

This clonotype occurred many times. The chain recombines TRBV29-1 with TRBJ2-5; 8 bases line up with TRBD2. The J segment lost 4 bases and the V segment lost 1 base, leaving 2 bases of the junction unmatched. CDR3 length: 13 amino acids. The germline V gene has CDR1 SQVTM and CDR2 ANQGSEA. The CDR3 loop reads CSVEASGLETQYF. CDR3 in DNA: TGCAGCGTTGAAGCTAGCGGGCTAGAGACCCAGTACTTC.

In the case of this clonotype: This may stem from a read error, because a much larger clone lies one nucleotide away. The rearrangement joins TRBV20-1 to TRBJ2-7, with 8 nucleotides matching TRBD1. Trimming cost V 6 bases and J 6 bases; bases outside gene matches: 10. The CDR3 consists of 13 residues. CDR1 and CDR2 from the germline V gene are DFQATT and SNEGSKA (reference sequence). In nucleotides, the CDR3 is TGCAGTGCCGAGGGACAGGAGCTCCCCGAGCAGTACTTC. As protein: CSAEGQELPEQYF.

On this clonotype itself: The junction departs from the called germline gene at one end, perhaps through a read error. This chain uses TRBV5-1 with TRBJ2-7; 11 bases fit TRBD1. The CDR3 has 14 residues. Germline CDR1 reads SGHRS; CDR2 reads YFSETQ. CDR3 loop: CASSLGTGGGEQSF. The CDR3 nucleotides are TGCGCCAGCAGCCTCGGGACAGGGGGTGGAGAGCAGTCGTTC.

This chain links TRBV13 with TRBJ2-5; 7 bases agree with TRBD1. The V segment lost 5 bases and the J segment 2 bases; nucleotides outside the gene matches: 8. CDR1 is PRHDT and CDR2 is FYEKMQ in the germline V gene (reference sequence). The CDR3 spans 15 residues. CDR3 residues: CASSKTGSRQETQYF. CDR3 DNA sequence: TGTGCCAGCAGCAAGACAGGGTCCCGGCAAGAGACCCAGTACTTC.

The sample holds a few counts of this clonotype. The chain uses TRBV6-2 or TRBV6-3 and TRBJ2-7, with D perhaps TRBD1 or TRBD2 (5 bases each). The CDR3 spans 15 residues. Trimming removed 5 bases at V and 3 bases at J, with 17 bases between. Germline lookup yields CDR1 MNHEY and CDR2 SVGEGT. CDR3 sequence reads: CASSHPRDRYYEQYF. The CDR3 nucleotides are TGTGCCAGCAGTCACCCCCGGGACCGATACTACGAGCAGTACTTC.

Comments on this clonotype: A read error is possible here, since a much larger clone lies one base away. The CDR3 carries no conserved terminal phenylalanine or tryptophan, so it likely arises from a read error. CDR3 nucleotide sequence: TGTGCCAGCAGCTACGGGTCAGCCTACACCGGGGAGCTGTTTTCT. Translating gives CASSYGSAYTGELFS. V usage is TRBV7-9 and J usage is TRBJ2-2; D is undetermined. The germline V gene has CDR1 SEHNR and CDR2 FQNEAQ (reference sequence). The CDR3 consists of 15 residues. V was clipped by 4 bases and J by 3 bases, with 12 bases between them.